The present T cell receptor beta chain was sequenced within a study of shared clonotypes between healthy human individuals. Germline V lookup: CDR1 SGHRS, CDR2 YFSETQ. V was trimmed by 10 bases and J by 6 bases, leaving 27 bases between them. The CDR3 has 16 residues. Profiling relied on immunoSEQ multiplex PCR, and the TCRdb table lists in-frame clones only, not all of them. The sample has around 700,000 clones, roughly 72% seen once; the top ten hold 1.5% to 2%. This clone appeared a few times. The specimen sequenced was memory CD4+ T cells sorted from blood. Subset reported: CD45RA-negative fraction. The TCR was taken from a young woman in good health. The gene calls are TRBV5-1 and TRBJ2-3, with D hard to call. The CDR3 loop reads CARISRRYSNPDTQYF. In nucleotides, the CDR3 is TGCGCCCGAATATCACGCCGCTATAGCAACCCCGATACGCAGTATTTT.